This T cell receptor (beta chain) is drawn from a study of T cell changes during pregnancy in multiple sclerosis. Assay used: immunoSEQ multiplex PCR; TCRdb lists only in-frame clones, some missing. Of tens of thousands of clones listed, around 91% are singletons. The CDR3 consists of 16 residues. Losses at the gene ends were 3 bases for V and 4 bases for J; bases not matched to a gene: 5. Germline CDR1 is SGDLS and CDR2 is YYNGEE. Source: CD4+ T cells from peripheral blood mononuclear cells, taken in the second trimester of pregnancy. The sequence was collected from a female donor in good health, enrolled as a control in a pregnancy study. The J gene is TRBJ2-1, the V gene TRBV9; 12 positions agree with TRBD2. The CDR3, as DNA: TGTGCCAGCAGCGGGGGGGGGACTAGCGGGTACAATGAGCAGTTCTTC. Protein: CASSGGGTSGYNEQFF.